This TCR beta chain was captured in a study of shared clonotypes between healthy human individuals. Study as a whole: Three CD4 naive, three CD4 memory, two CD8 naive and one CD8 memory plate were used per donor. Findings of the study overall: The small donor group covered limited genetic and exposure diversity.

V dropped 7 bases and J dropped 2 bases, with 13 bases sitting between them. Per the germline V gene, CDR1 is ENHRY and CDR2 is SYGVKD. This CDR3 contains 14 residues. In regard to this clone: Its antigen remains unknown.

Under the authors' procedure: Filtering differed for immunoSEQ, which gave only junction sequences without quality scores. Generated by immunoSEQ multiplex PCR, the TCRdb table keeps only in-frame clones and is missing some. V and J calls and clone size are as listed in that table; D and trimming were resolved from the DNA. The table has about 380,000 clones, about 96% seen once. The source is a young man in good health. The chain recombines TRBV10-3 with TRBJ2-3; TRBD1 might be the D (5 bases). The sample was memory CD8+ T cells sorted from blood. Indicated subset: CD45RO+ cells pooled with CCR7-negative TemRA cells. CDR3: CAIKPRVDTDTQYF. Here the CDR3 DNA reads TGTGCCATCAAACCCAGGGTAGACACAGATACGCAGTATTTT.